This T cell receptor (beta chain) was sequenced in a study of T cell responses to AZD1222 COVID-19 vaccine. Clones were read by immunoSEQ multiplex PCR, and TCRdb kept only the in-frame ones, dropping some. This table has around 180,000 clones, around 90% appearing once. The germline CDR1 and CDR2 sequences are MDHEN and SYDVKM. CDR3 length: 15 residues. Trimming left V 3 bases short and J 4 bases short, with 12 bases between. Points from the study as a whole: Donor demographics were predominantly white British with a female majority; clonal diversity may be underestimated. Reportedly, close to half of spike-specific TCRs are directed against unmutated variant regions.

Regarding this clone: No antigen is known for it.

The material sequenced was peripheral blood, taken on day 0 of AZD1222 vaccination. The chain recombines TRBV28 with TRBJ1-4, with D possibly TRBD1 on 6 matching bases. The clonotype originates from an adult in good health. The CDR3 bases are TGTGCCAGCAGTTTCACCTGGGACAATAATGAAAAACTGTTTTTT. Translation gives CASSFTWDNNEKLFF.